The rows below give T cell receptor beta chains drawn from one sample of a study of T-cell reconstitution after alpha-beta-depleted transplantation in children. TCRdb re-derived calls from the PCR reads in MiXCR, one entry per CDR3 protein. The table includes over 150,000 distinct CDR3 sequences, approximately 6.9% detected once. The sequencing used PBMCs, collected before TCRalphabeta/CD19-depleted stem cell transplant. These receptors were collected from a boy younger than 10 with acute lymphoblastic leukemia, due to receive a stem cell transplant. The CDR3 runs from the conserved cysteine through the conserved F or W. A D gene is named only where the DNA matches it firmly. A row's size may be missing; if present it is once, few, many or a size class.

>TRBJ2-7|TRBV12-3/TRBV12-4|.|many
CASSLRFLEYEQYF
TGTGCCAGCAGTTTACGGTTTCTAGAATACGAGCAGTACTTC
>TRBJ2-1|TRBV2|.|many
CARRTFHKEQFF
TGTGCCAGGAGGACTTTCCATAAGGAGCAGTTCTTC
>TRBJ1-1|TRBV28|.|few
CASTPQYGKRTEAFF
TGTGCCAGCACCCCCCAGTATGGTAAACGAACTGAAGCTTTCTTT
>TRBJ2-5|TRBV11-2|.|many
CASSSSMGRYGTQYF
TGTGCCAGCAGCTCCTCCATGGGACGGTACGGGACCCAGTACTTC
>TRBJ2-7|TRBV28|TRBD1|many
CASSLSTTGWYEQYF
TGTGCCAGCAGTTTATCAACGACAGGGTGGTACGAGCAGTACTTC
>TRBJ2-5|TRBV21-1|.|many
CASTGRIEETQYF
TGTGCCAGTACAGGGAGGATAGAAGAGACCCAGTACTTC
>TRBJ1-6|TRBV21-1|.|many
CASSKAGTGASPLHF
TGTGCCAGCAGCAAAGCCGGGACAGGGGCCTCACCCCTCCACTTT
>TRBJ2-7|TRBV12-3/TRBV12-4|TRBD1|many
CASSTTGQSSYEQYF
TGTGCCAGCAGTACGACAGGGCAGAGCTCCTACGAGCAGTACTTC
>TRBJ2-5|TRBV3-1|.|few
CASSQGSEGETQYF
TGTGCCAGCAGCCAAGGGAGCGAGGGAGAGACCCAGTACTTC
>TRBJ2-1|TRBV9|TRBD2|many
CASSVTGTTSNEQFF
TGTGCCAGCAGCGTGACCGGGACTACAAGCAATGAGCAGTTCTTC
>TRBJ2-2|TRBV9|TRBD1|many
CASSVAQWDRGYTGELFF
TGTGCCAGCAGCGTAGCGCAATGGGACAGGGGCTACACCGGGGAGCTGTTTTTT
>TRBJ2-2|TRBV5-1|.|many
CASSPGWWGGELFF
TGCGCCAGCAGCCCCGGATGGTGGGGCGGGGAGCTGTTTTTT
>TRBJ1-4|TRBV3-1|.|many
CASSQDRAPQVGKLFF
TGTGCCAGCAGCCAAGATCGGGCGCCACAGGTTGGGAAACTGTTTTTT
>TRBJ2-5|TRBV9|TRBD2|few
CASSPTDSGGVQETQYF
TGTGCCAGCAGCCCTACAGATTCGGGAGGGGTCCAAGAGACCCAGTACTTC
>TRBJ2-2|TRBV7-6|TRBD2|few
CASSSATTQKLAGGGGELFF
TGTGCCAGCAGTTCGGCTACCACCCAGAAACTAGCGGGAGGTGGCGGGGAGCTGTTTTTT
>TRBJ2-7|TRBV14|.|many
CASSQEFYPEQYF
TGTGCCAGCAGCCAAGAATTTTATCCGGAGCAGTACTTC
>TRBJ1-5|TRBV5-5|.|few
CASSSIGGNQPQHF
TGTGCCAGCAGCTCCATAGGGGGGAATCAGCCCCAGCATTTT
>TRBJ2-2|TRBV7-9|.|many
CASGPPGALNTGELFF
TGTGCCAGCGGGCCCCCGGGGGCGTTAAACACCGGGGAGCTGTTTTTT
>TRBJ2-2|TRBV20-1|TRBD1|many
CSATRTGRYTGELFF
TGCAGTGCTACCCGGACAGGGAGGTACACCGGGGAGCTGTTTTTT
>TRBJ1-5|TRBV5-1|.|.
CASSSGVGNQPQHF
TGCGCCAGCAGCTCGGGAGTGGGGAATCAGCCCCAGCATTTT
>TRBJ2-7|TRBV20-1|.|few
CSARLVYEQYF
TGCAGTGCTAGACTGGTCTACGAGCAGTACTTC
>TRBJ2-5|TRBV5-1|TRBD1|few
CASSYEAGTAETQYF
TGCGCCAGCAGCTACGAAGCCGGGACAGCTGAGACCCAGTACTTC
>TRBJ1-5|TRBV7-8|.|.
CASSPEGGYNQPQHF
TGTGCCAGCAGCCCAGAGGGGGGGTACAATCAGCCCCAGCATTTT
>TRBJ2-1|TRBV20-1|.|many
CSARRVGSSYNEQFF
TGCAGTGCTAGACGGGTAGGGTCCAGCTACAATGAGCAGTTCTTC
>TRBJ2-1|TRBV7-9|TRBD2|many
CASSPPGGYNEQFF
TGTGCCAGCAGCCCCCCGGGGGGATACAATGAGCAGTTCTTC